The 23 T cell receptor beta chains presented below share a single source sample, sequenced in a study of T cells after yellow fever vaccination. One entry per CDR3 protein results from TCRdb running MiXCR on the 5' RACE reads. The sample lists some 350,000 distinct CDR3 sequences; 3% to 4.5% were seen once. Sequencing was performed on PBMCs, taken 5 days after the yellow fever booster vaccination. Source of these receptors: a man aged 18 to 29 who received the YFV17D yellow fever vaccine.

J is TRBJ2-5 and V is TRBV5-4, with 12 bases fitting TRBD2. Germline V lookup: CDR1 SGHNT, CDR2 YYREEE (reference sequence). The CDR3 has 15 residues. V trimming: 6 bases; J trimming: 5 bases; junction bases outside the gene matches: 8. The DNA of the CDR3 is TGTGCCAGCACCGGGCTAGCGGGGGGGAAGGAGACCCAGTACTTC. It codes for CASTGLAGGKETQYF.

This clonotype was observed at least ten times. The CDR3 here is CSARPADGLGGYTF. The DNA of the CDR3 is TGCAGTGCTAGACCAGCGGACGGCCTCGGTGGCTACACCTTC. The gene calls are TRBV20-1 and TRBJ1-2; no clear D gene. The CDR3 length is 14 residues. Germline assignment: CDR1 DFQATT and CDR2 SNEGSKA (reference sequence). Trimming removed 2 bases at V and 7 bases at J, with 17 bases between.

This clonotype was recorded at least ten times. The gene calls are TRBV18 and TRBJ1-1; a possible D gene is TRBD1 (6 bases). Between the trimmed V and J ends, which lost 5 bases and 2 bases, there was a span of 15 bases. This CDR3 comprises 15 residues. Germline V gene data show CDR1 as KGHSH and CDR2 as LQKENI. CDR3 nucleotides: TGTGCCAGCTCAACTACAGGGATCGGAAACACTGAAGCTTTCTTT. It specifies CASSTTGIGNTEAFF.

V is TRBV7-3 and J is TRBJ2-1; TRBD1 or TRBD2 may be the D gene (6 bases each). Germline V gives CDR1 SGHTA, CDR2 FQGTGA. The CDR3 contains 14 residues. Trimming removed 5 bases at V and 4 bases at J, with 12 bases between. In nucleotides, the CDR3 is TGTGCCAGCAGCGGGAGGCAGGGGTACAATGAGCAGTTCTTC. This gives the protein CASSGRQGYNEQFF.

This chain connects TRBV7-9 to TRBJ1-5; 8 nucleotides agree with TRBD1. The CDR3 contains 15 residues. The J segment lost 5 bases and the V segment lost 1 base, leaving 4 bases of the junction unmatched. Germline values: CDR1 SEHNR, CDR2 FQNEAQ (reference sequence). The CDR3 is CASSLGDRRDQPQHF. DNA of the CDR3: TGTGCCAGCAGCTTAGGGGACAGGAGAGATCAGCCCCAGCATTTT. Supplemented by reference TRBV7-9 and TRBJ1-5, the full variable domain reads DTGVSQNPRHKITKRGQNVTFRCDPISEHNRLYWYRQTLGQGPEFLTYFQNEAQLEKSRLLSDRFSAERPKGSFSTLEIQRTEQGDSAMYLCASSLGDRRDQPQHFGDGTRLSIL.

This clonotype was detected ten times or more. V and J are TRBV4-1 and TRBJ2-7, with D possibly matching TRBD2 (5 bases). The V and J ends lost 3 bases and 2 bases respectively, with 11 bases between them. CDR1 MGHRA and CDR2 YSYEKL come from the germline V gene. The CDR3 is made up of 14 amino acids. The CDR3, as DNA: TGCGCCAGCAGCCACCGGACTCGCCCCTACGAGCAGTACTTC. Translated: CASSHRTRPYEQYF.

This chain uses TRBV6-5 with TRBJ1-6; D remains ambiguous. The CDR3 runs 14 residues. V was shortened by 9 bases and J by 0 bases, with 9 bases between the two germline ends. Germline loops: CDR1 MNHEY, CDR2 SVGAGI. CDR3 loop: CASRRSSYNSPLHF. The CDR3 region has the DNA TGTGCCAGTAGGAGGAGCTCCTATAATTCACCCCTCCACTTT.

This clonotype was counted ten times or more. The V and J genes are TRBV5-1 and TRBJ2-5; TRBD2 agrees at 9 bases. The CDR3 spans 14 residues. Germline assignment: CDR1 SGHRS and CDR2 YFSETQ. After removal of 2 bases from V and 5 bases from J, the junction contained 4 bases not matched to a gene. CDR3 in DNA: TGCGCCAGCAGCTTAGAGCGGGGGGATGAGACCCAGTACTTC. Translated, it gives CASSLERGDETQYF.

This clonotype was seen a handful of times. The rearrangement links TRBV6-6 to TRBJ2-6, with D uncertain. This CDR3 has 17 amino acids. In germline, CDR1 is MNHNY, CDR2 SVGAGI (reference sequence). Deletions cut 7 bases from V and 0 bases from J, with 16 bases between. CDR3 residues: CASNLRTFDSGANVLTF. For the CDR3, the DNA is TGTGCCAGCAACCTACGGACGTTTGACTCTGGGGCCAACGTCCTGACTTTC.

This chain joins TRBV18 and TRBJ2-5; D could derive from TRBD1 or TRBD2 (5 bases each). Trimming took 2 bases from V and 1 from J, leaving 8 bases between them. CDR1 and CDR2 (germline): KGHSH, LQKENI. The CDR3 sequence is 14 residues long. CDR3 DNA: TGTGCCAGCTCACCAGTAGGGACCCAAGAGACCCAGTACTTC. Translated, it gives CASSPVGTQETQYF.

This chain joins TRBV6-6 and TRBJ2-3; 9 bases align to TRBD1. Losses at the gene ends were 6 bases for V and 2 bases for J; bases not matched to a gene: 6. This CDR3 region has 15 residues. Germline V gene lookup returns CDR1 MNHNY and CDR2 SVGAGI (reference sequence). The CDR3 DNA is TGTGCCAGCAGCAACCGGGACAGGGTCACAGATACGCAGTATTTT. Its protein product is CASSNRDRVTDTQYF.

This clonotype was detected a few times. V is TRBV7-2 and J is TRBJ2-2, with a tentative D call TRBD1 (5 bases). Trimming cost V 1 base and J 4 bases, with 10 bases left between them. CDR3 length equals 15 residues. The germline V gene encodes CDR1 SGHTA and CDR2 FQGNSA. For the CDR3, the DNA is TGTGCCAGCAGCTTAGTTCAGGGAACCACCGGGGAGCTGTTTTTT. Translated: CASSLVQGTTGELFF.

This clonotype has just a few counts. The chain employs TRBV3-1 and TRBJ1-2, with D possibly matching TRBD1 (6 bases). The CDR3 spans 18 residues. Trimming shortened V by 1 base and J by 4 bases, and 22 bases separated the two germline ends. Germline CDR1 LGHDT, CDR2 YNNKEL (reference sequence). CDR3 coding DNA: TGTGCCAGCAGCCAAGGTCAGGATATTTTGGGGGCCAGCTATGGCTACACCTTC. Amino acid sequence: CASSQGQDILGASYGYTF.

This clonotype was counted ten times or more. This chain links TRBV20-1 with TRBJ2-3, with D possibly matching TRBD1 (6 bases). The CDR3 is 13 amino acids. The germline V gene has CDR1 DFQATT and CDR2 SNEGSKA (reference sequence). V lost 1 base, J lost 3 bases, and 8 bases lay in between. DNA for the CDR3: TGCAGTGCTAGAGGCAGGGGTACAGATACGCAGTATTTT. Translating it yields CSARGRGTDTQYF.

This clonotype was seen repeatedly, ten times or more. The chain recombines TRBV9 with TRBJ2-3, with D unresolved. Germline assignment: CDR1 SGDLS and CDR2 YYNGEE. The CDR3 covers 13 residues. Between the trimmed V and J ends, which lost 3 bases and 2 bases, there was a span of 7 bases. Here the CDR3 DNA reads TGTGCCAGCAGCGACAGAAACACAGATACGCAGTATTTT. As protein: CASSDRNTDTQYF.

There are a few counts of this clonotype. CDR3 region: CASSYARAYEQYF. The CDR3 DNA reads TGTGCCAGCAGTTACGCCAGGGCCTACGAGCAGTACTTC. This chain joins TRBV6-5 and TRBJ2-7, with D perhaps matching TRBD1 (5 bases). The CDR3 has 13 amino acids. Trimming stripped 2 bases from V and 2 bases from J, with 7 bases between. In germline, CDR1 is MNHEY, CDR2 SVGAGI.

There are many counts of this clonotype. This rearrangement joins TRBV12-3 or TRBV12-4 to TRBJ1-1, with D maybe TRBD1 (6 bases). V lost 5 bases and J lost 1, with 14 bases in between. This CDR3 has 15 amino acids. CDR3 sequence: CASSPLGGRNTEAFF. In nucleotides, the CDR3 is TGTGCCAGCAGTCCTCTGGGGGGCAGGAACACTGAAGCTTTCTTT.

In its sample, this clonotype was seen a few times. The gene calls are TRBV5-5 and TRBJ1-1; D call uncertain. Germline V gene data show CDR1 as SGHKS and CDR2 as YYEKEE (reference sequence). V was cut by 4 bases and J by 6 bases, with 16 bases left in between. CDR3 length equals 14 residues. CDR3 protein: CASSPQTGTAEAFF. The DNA for the CDR3 is TGTGCCAGCAGCCCCCAGACGGGAACAGCTGAAGCTTTCTTT.

This clonotype was detected a few times. This chain connects TRBV7-9 to TRBJ2-1; no firm D call. Trimming removed 1 base from V and 7 bases from J, with 5 bases in between. The CDR3 sequence is 12 residues long. Germline V gene lookup returns CDR1 SEHNR and CDR2 FQNEAQ (reference sequence). CDR3 DNA sequence: TGTGCCAGCAGCTTAGGGGAAAATGAGCAGTTCTTC. Translated, it gives CASSLGENEQFF. The complete variable domain, with remaining parts taken from reference TRBV7-9 and TRBJ2-1, reads DTGVSQNPRHKITKRGQNVTFRCDPISEHNRLYWYRQTLGQGPEFLTYFQNEAQLEKSRLLSDRFSAERPKGSFSTLEIQRTEQGDSAMYLCASSLGENEQFFGPGTRLTVL.

The sample holds many counts of this clonotype. The genes are TRBV7-7 and TRBJ2-7; weak D call: TRBD1 (6 bases). Germline CDR1 reads SSHAT; CDR2 reads FNYEAQ (reference sequence). The CDR3 loop spans 13 amino acids. V dropped 1 base and J dropped 5 bases, with 9 bases sitting between them. In DNA form, the CDR3 reads TGTGCCAGCAGCTTAGATGGGACACACGAGCAGTACTTC. It codes for CASSLDGTHEQYF.

The chain combines TRBV29-1 with TRBJ2-5; 8 positions agree with TRBD1. V gave up 4 bases and J gave up 5 bases; unmatched junction bases: 6. The length of the CDR3 is 13 residues. Per germline, CDR1 SQVTM and CDR2 ANQGSEA. The CDR3 protein is CSVVTQGVETQYF. CDR3 in DNA: TGCAGCGTTGTGACACAGGGGGTTGAGACCCAGTACTTC.

This clonotype was seen a few times. The chain employs TRBV5-1 and TRBJ1-1; D is ambiguous. V was trimmed by 4 bases and J by 1 base, leaving 8 bases between them. Germline V gene sequence: CDR1 SGHRS, CDR2 YFSETQ. The CDR3 runs 13 residues. For the CDR3, the DNA is TGCGCCAGCAGCATTCAGAGGAACACTGAAGCTTTCTTT. This encodes CASSIQRNTEAFF.

This clonotype was counted only a few times. The V and J genes are TRBV29-1 and TRBJ1-2; a weak D match, TRBD1 (5 bases). The germline V gene encodes CDR1 SQVTM and CDR2 ANQGSEA. The V and J ends lost 3 bases and 4 bases respectively, with 12 bases between them. The CDR3 length is 13 residues. CDR3 in DNA: TGCAGCGTTGATCAAGGGGCCAGCTATGGCTACACCTTC. Its protein product is CSVDQGASYGYTF.